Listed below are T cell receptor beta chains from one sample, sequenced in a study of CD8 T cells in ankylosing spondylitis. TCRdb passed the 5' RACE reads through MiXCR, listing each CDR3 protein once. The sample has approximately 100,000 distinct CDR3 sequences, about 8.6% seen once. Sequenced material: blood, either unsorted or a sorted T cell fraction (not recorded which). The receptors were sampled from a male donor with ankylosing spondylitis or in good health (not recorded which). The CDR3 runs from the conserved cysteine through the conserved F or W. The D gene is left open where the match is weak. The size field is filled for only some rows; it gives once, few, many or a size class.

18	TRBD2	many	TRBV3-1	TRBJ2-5	CASSQVSSGRNWQETQYF	TGTGCCAGCAGCCAAGTATCCAGCGGGAGGAATTGGCAAGAGACCCAGTACTTC
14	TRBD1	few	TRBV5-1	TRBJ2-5	CASSYTGGQETQYF	TGCGCCAGCAGCTACACAGGGGGCCAAGAGACCCAGTACTTC
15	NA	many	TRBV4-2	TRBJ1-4	CASSQDRQVNEKLFF	TGTGCCAGCAGCCAAGATCGTCAGGTGAATGAAAAACTGTTTTTT
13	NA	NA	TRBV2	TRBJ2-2	CASKVRLTGELFF	TGTGCCAGTAAAGTGAGGCTTACCGGGGAGCTGTTTTTT
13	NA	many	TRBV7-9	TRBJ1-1	CASSSTGSDEAFF	TGTGCCAGCAGCTCAACAGGGTCGGATGAAGCTTTCTTT
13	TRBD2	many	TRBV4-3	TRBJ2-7	CASSRGTSGRKYF	TGCGCCAGCAGCCGAGGGACTAGCGGGAGAAAGTACTTC
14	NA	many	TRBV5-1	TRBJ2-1	CASSLARLENEQFF	TGCGCCAGCAGCTTGGCCCGCCTGGAGAATGAGCAGTTCTTC
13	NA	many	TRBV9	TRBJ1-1	CASSVDVNTEAFF	TGTGCCAGCAGCGTAGACGTGAACACTGAAGCTTTCTTT
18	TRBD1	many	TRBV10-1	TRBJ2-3	CASPPNPPTGRSTDTQYF	TGCGCCAGCCCACCAAACCCTCCGACAGGGCGGAGCACAGATACGCAGTATTTT
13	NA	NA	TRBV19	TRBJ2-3	CASSIIWGDTQYF	TGTGCCAGTAGTATAATCTGGGGAGATACGCAGTATTTT
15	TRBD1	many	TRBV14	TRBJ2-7	CASSQTGTGGGEQYF	TGTGCCAGCAGCCAAACCGGGACAGGGGGGGGTGAGCAGTACTTC
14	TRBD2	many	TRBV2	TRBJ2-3	CASSEGRETDTQYF	TGTGCCAGCAGTGAAGGGCGGGAGACAGATACGCAGTATTTT
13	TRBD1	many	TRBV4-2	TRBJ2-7	CASSGRTGFEQYF	TGTGCCAGCAGCGGTCGGACAGGGTTCGAGCAGTACTTC
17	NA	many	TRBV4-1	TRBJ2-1	CASSQDGGEGPYNEQFF	TGCGCCAGCAGCCAAGATGGGGGAGAGGGACCCTACAATGAGCAGTTCTTC
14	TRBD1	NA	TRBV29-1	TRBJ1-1	CSVEVTGGDTEAFF	TGCAGCGTTGAAGTGACAGGGGGCGACACTGAAGCTTTCTTT
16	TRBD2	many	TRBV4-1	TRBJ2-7	CASSHRTSGRTYEQYF	TGCGCCAGCAGCCATAGGACTAGCGGGAGAACCTACGAGCAGTACTTC
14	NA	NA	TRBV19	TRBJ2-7	CASSIGAGIDEQYF	TGTGCCAGTAGTATAGGAGCAGGGATCGACGAGCAGTACTTC